This T cell receptor beta chain was sequenced during a study of blood T cells in healthy people across ages. Study-level background: T cells yielded about one barcoded beta molecule per two cells through template switching.

The CDR3 consists of 14 residues. V was cut by 7 bases and J by 5 bases, with 17 bases left in between. CDR1 and CDR2 (germline): SGHTA, FQGNSA. Roughly 10 milliliters was the volume of peripheral blood drawn from each donor. Combining a sample-barcoded 5' primer with a J-beta primer mix, a second PCR ran for roughly 7 to 12 cycles. Through a template-switch adaptor with 12 random nucleotides, each cDNA molecule received a tag. Sequencing yielded, for each sample, at least 3 million paired-end reads carrying CDR3. TCRdb re-derived calls from the 5' RACE reads in MiXCR, one entry per CDR3 protein. The sample holds 1.5 million to 1.9 million distinct CDR3 sequences, approximately 42% seen once. This clonotype was picked up one time.

The chain carries TRBV7-2 and TRBJ2-5, with D maybe TRBD1 (7 bases). The sample consisted of blood. The source of this sequence is a woman aged 18-29 years in good health. The CDR3 nucleotides read TGTGCCAGCACCCAGGGGGGACCCGGGGAGACCCAGTACTTC. Translating gives CASTQGGPGETQYF.